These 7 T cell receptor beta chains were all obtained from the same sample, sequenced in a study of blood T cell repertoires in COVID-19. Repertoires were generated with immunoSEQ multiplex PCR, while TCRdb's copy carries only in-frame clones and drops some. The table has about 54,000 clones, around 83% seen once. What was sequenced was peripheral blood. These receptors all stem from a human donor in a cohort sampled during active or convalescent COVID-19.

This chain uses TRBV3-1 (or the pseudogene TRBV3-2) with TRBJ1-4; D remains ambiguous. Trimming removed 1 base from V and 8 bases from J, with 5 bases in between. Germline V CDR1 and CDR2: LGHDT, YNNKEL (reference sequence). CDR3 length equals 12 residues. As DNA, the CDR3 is TGTGCCAGCAGCCAAGCGGGGGAAAAACTGTTTTTT. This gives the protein CASSQAGEKLFF.

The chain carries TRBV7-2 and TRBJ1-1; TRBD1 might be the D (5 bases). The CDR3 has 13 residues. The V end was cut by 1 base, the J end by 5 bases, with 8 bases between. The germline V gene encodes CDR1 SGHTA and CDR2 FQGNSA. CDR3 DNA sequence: TGTGCCAGCAGCTTAGGGGGGGTAACTGAAGCTTTCTTT. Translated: CASSLGGVTEAFF.

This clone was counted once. CDR3 DNA sequence: TGTGCCCCCCCTTCAGGAGGATCATACGAGCAGTACTTC. This encodes CAPPSGGSYEQYF. The chain recombines TRBV24-1 with TRBJ2-7, with D possibly being TRBD2 (5 bases). V was pared by 12 bases and J by 4 bases, with 18 bases between. The CDR3 has 13 amino acids. Germline CDR1 reads KGHDR; CDR2 reads SFDVKD.

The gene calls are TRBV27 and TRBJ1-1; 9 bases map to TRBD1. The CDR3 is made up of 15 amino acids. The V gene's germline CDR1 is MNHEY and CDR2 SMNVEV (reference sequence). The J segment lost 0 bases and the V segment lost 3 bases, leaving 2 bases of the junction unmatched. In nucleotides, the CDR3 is TGTGCCAGCAGTTTGGGACAGGGTTTGAACACTGAAGCTTTCTTT. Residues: CASSLGQGLNTEAFF.

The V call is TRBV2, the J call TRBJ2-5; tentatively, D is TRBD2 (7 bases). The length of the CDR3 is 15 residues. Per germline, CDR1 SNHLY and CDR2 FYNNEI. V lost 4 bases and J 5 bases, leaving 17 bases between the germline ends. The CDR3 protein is CASSVEAGAGETQYF. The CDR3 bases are TGTGCCAGCAGTGTTGAGGCGGGGGCCGGGGAGACCCAGTACTTC.

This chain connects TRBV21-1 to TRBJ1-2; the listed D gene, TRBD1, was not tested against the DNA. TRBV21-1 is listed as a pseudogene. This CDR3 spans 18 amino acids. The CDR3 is CASSKWTGPFLFMCGYTF. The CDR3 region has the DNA TGTGCCAGCAGCAAGTGGACAGGCCCCTTTCTATTTATGTGTGGCTACACCTTC.

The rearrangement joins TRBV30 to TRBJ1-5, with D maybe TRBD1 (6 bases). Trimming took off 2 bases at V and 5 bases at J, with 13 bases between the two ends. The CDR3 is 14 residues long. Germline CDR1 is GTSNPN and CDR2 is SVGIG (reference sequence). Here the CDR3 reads CAWSRLGGDQPQHF. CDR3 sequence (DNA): TGTGCCTGGAGTCGTTTAGGGGGAGATCAGCCCCAGCATTTT.